The source of this T cell receptor beta chain is a study of cytomegalovirus exposure and HLA in healthy donors. About the study: Assignment to the Caucasian-associated ancestry cluster applied to over 70% of the approximately 400 genotyped donors.

PCR primers comprised 60 Vbeta and 13 Jbeta primers. The method was immunoSEQ multiplex PCR; TCRdb's version includes in-frame clones alone and lacks a portion of them. The repertoire includes some 150,000 clones, about 80% of them detected once, and around 9.8% sits in the top ten. Whole-study findings and limits: Later analysis identified 15,000 to 20,000 TCR beta sequences associated with HLA alleles, using a false discovery rate threshold of 0.05. Earlier results showed most TCR beta V segments being productive about 87% or about 30% of the time.

Germline values: CDR1 SGHRS, CDR2 YFSETQ. Trimming left V 2 bases short and J 1 base short, with 15 bases between. The CDR3 has 16 amino acids. With respect to this clone: The antigen remains unidentified.

The receptor's source is a man aged 18 to 30 in good health and CMV-seropositive. What was sequenced was PBMCs. The chain has TRBV5-1 and TRBJ1-1; tentative D call: TRBD1 (6 bases). CDR3 amino acids: CASSFYGGAGNTEAFF. In DNA form, the CDR3 reads TGCGCCAGCAGCTTTTATGGGGGGGCGGGGAACACTGAAGCTTTCTTT.